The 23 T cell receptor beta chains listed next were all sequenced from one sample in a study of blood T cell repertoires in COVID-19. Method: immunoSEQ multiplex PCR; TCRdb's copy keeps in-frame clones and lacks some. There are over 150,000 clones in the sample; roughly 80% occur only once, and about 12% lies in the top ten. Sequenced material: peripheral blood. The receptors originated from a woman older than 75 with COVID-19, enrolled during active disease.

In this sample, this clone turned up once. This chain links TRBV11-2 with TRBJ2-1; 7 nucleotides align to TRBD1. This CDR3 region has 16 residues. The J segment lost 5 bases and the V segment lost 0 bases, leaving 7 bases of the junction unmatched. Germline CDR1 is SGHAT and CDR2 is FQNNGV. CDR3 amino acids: CASSLEWGTENNEQFF. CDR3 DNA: TGTGCCAGCAGCTTAGAATGGGGGACAGAGAACAATGAGCAGTTCTTC.

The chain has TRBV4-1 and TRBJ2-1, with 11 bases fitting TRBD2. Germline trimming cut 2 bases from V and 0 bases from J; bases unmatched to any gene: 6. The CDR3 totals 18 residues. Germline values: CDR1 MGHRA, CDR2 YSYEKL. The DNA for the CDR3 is TGCGCCAGCAGCCAACACATACTAGCGGGAGTCTCCTACAATGAGCAGTTCTTC. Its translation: CASSQHILAGVSYNEQFF.

The CDR3 is CASIGTGGFTEAFF. CDR3 in DNA: TGTGCCAGCATCGGGACAGGGGGCTTCACTGAAGCTTTCTTT. This chain connects TRBV6-5 to TRBJ1-1; 12 positions agree with TRBD1. J lost 4 bases, V lost 7 bases, and 4 bases had no gene match. The CDR3 loop spans 14 amino acids. Per germline, CDR1 MNHEY and CDR2 SVGAGI.

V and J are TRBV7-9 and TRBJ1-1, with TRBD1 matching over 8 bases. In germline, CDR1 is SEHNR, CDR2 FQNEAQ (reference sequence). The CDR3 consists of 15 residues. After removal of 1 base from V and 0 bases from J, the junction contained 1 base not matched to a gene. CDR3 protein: CASSLGQGMNTEAFF. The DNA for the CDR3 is TGTGCCAGCAGCTTAGGACAGGGGATGAACACTGAAGCTTTCTTT.

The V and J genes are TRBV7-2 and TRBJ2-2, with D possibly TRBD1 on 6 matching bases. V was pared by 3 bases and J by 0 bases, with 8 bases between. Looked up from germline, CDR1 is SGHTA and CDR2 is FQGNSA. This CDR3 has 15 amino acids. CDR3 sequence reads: CASSFAGANTGELFF. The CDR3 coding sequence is TGTGCCAGCAGCTTTGCAGGGGCGAACACCGGGGAGCTGTTTTTT.

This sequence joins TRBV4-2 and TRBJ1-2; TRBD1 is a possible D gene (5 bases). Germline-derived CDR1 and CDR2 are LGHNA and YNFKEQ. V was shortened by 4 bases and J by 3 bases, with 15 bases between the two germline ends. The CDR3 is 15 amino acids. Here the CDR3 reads CASSRGTPGDYGYTF. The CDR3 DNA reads TGTGCCAGCAGCCGTGGGACCCCGGGGGACTATGGCTACACCTTC.

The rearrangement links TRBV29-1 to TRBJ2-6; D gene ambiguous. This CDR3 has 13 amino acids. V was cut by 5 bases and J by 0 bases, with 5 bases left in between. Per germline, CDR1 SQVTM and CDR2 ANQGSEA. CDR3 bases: TGCAGCGTTAGGAGCTCTGGGGCCAACGTCCTGACTTTC. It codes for CSVRSSGANVLTF.

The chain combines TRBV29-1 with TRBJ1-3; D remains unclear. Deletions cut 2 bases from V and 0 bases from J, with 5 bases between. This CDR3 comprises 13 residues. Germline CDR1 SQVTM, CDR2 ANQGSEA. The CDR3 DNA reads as TGCAGCGTTGAACCCAACTCTGGAAACACCATATATTTT. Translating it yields CSVEPNSGNTIYF.

The CDR3 protein is CASSLGTDYNEQFF. The DNA for the CDR3 is TGCGCCAGCAGCTTGGGGACTGACTACAATGAGCAGTTCTTC. This rearrangement joins TRBV5-1 to TRBJ2-1; possibly TRBD2 for D (5 bases). The CDR3 is made up of 14 amino acids. Trimming pared 0 bases from V and 3 bases from J, leaving 7 bases between. The germline V gene has CDR1 SGHRS and CDR2 YFSETQ.

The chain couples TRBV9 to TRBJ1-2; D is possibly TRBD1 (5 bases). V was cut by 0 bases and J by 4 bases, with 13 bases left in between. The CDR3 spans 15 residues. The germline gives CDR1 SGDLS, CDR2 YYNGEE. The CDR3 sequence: CASSVDPGRSYGYTF. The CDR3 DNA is TGTGCCAGCAGCGTAGATCCAGGGCGGTCCTATGGCTACACCTTC.

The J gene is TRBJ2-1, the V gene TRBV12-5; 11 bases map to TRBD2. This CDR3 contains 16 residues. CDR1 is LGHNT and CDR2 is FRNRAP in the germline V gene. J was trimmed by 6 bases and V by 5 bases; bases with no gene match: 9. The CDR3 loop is CASGLLAGGLGNEQFF. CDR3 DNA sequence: TGTGCTAGTGGTCTCCTAGCGGGGGGTTTGGGCAATGAGCAGTTCTTC. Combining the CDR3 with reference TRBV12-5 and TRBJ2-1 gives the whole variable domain DARVTQTPRHKVTEMGQEVTMRCQPILGHNTVFWYRQTMMQGLELLAYFRNRAPLDDSGMPKDRFSAEMPDATLATLKIQPSEPRDSAVYFCASGLLAGGLGNEQFFGPGTRLTVL.

This CDR3 reads CASSSILGQGDTEAFF. CDR3 coding DNA: TGTGCCAGCAGCTCCATCCTGGGACAGGGGGACACTGAAGCTTTCTTT. The chain employs TRBV5-5 and TRBJ1-1, with 11 bases fitting TRBD1. Germline V gene lookup returns CDR1 SGHKS and CDR2 YYEKEE (reference sequence). The CDR3 totals 16 residues. J was trimmed by 3 bases and V by 3 bases; bases with no gene match: 7.

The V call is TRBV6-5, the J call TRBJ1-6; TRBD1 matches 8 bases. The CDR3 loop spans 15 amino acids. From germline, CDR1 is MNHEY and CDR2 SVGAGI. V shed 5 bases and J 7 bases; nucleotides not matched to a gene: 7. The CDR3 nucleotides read TGTGCCAGCAGTAGACAGGGGTATGAGAATTCACCCCTCCACTTT. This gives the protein CASSRQGYENSPLHF.

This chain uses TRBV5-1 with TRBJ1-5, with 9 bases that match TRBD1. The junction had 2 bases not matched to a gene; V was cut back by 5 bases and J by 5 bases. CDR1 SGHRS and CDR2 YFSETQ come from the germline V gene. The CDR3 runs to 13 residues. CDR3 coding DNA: TGCGCCAGCAGGGGACAGGGTGATCAGCCCCAGCATTTT. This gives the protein CASRGQGDQPQHF. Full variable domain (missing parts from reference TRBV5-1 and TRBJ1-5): KAGVTQTPRYLIKTRGQQVTLSCSPISGHRSVSWYQQTPGQGLQFLFEYFSETQRNKGNFPGRFSGRQFSNSRSEMNVSTLELGDSALYLCASRGQGDQPQHFGDGTRLSIL.

This chain's CDR3 is CASSFSSLTNEKLFF. The CDR3, as DNA: TGCGCCAGCAGCTTCTCCAGTTTGACTAATGAAAAACTGTTTTTT. The J gene is TRBJ1-4, the V gene TRBV5-1; D unclear. Germline CDR1 reads SGHRS; CDR2 reads YFSETQ. V was pared by 2 bases and J by 2 bases, with 10 bases between. The CDR3 sequence is 15 residues long.

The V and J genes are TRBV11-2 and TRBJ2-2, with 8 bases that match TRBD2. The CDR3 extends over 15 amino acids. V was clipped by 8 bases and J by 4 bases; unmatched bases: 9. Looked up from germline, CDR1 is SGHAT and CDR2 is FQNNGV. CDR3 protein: CASAYAGGRTGELFF. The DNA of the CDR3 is TGTGCCAGCGCCTACGCGGGAGGTCGCACCGGGGAGCTGTTTTTT.

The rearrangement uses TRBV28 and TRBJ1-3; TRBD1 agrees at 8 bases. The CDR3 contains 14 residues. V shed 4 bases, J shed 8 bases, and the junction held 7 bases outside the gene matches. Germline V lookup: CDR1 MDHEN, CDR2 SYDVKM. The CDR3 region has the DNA TGTGCCAGCAGTTCCCAGGGGGCTGGGGACACCATATATTTT. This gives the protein CASSSQGAGDTIYF. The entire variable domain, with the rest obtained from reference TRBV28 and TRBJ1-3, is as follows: DVKVTQSSRYLVKRTGEKVFLECVQDMDHENMFWYRQDPGLGLRLIYFSYDVKMKEKGDIPEGYSVSREKKERFSLILESASTNQTSMYLCASSSQGAGDTIYFGEGSWLTVV.

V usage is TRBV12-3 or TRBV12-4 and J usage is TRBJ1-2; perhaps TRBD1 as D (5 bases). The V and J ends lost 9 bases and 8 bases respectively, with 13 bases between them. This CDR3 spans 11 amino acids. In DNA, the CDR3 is TGTGCCAGTAGGTCCGGACAAGGCTACACCTTC. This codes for CASRSGQGYTF.

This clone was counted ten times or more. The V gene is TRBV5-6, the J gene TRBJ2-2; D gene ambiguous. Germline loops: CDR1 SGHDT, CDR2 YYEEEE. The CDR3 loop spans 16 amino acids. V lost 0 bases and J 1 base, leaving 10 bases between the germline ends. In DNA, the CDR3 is TGTGCCAGCAGCTTGGAATCCGAGTGGAACACCGGGGAGCTGTTTTTT. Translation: CASSLESEWNTGELFF.

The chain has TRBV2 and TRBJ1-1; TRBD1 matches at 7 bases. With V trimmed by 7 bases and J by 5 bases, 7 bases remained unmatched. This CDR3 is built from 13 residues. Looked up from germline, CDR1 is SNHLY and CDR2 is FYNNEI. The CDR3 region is CASIKGAGTEAFF. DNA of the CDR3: TGTGCCAGCATCAAGGGGGCAGGTACTGAAGCTTTCTTT.

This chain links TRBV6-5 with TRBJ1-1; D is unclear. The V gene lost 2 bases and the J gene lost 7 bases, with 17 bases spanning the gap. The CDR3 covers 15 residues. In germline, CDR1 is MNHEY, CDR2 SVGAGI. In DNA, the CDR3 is TGTGCCAGCAGTTACGCCGAGGATCTGCGAGGTGAAGCTTTCTTT. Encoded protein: CASSYAEDLRGEAFF.

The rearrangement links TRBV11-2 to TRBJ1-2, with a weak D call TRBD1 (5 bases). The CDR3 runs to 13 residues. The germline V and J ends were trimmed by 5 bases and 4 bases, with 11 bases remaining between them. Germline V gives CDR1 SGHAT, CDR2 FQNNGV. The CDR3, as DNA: TGTGCCAGCAGCCCGACAGCGGGCTATGGCTACACCTTC. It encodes CASSPTAGYGYTF.

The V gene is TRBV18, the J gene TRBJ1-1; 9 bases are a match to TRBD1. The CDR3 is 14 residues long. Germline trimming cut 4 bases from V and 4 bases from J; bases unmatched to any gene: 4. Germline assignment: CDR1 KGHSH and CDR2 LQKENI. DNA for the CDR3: TGTGCCAGCTCACTAACGACAGGGGGCACTGAAGCTTTCTTT. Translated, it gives CASSLTTGGTEAFF.